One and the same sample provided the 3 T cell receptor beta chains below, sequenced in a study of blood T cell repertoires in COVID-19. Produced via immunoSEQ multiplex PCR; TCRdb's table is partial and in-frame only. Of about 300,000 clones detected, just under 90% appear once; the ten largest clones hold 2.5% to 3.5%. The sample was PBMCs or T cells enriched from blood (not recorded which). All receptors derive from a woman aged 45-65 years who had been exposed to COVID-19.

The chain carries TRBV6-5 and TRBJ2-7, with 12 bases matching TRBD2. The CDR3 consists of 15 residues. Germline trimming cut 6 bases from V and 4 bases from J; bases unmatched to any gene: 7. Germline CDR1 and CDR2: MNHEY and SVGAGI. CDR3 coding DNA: TGTGCCAGCAGACCCTCGACTAGCGGGGGTTACGAGCAGTACTTC. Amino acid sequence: CASRPSTSGGYEQYF.

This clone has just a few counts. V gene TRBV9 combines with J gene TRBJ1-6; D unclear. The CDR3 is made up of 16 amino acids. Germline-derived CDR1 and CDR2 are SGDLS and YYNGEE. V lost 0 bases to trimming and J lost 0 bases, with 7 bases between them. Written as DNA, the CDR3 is TGTGCCAGCAGCGTAGGTGGGAGCTCCTATAATTCACCCCTCCACTTT. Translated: CASSVGGSSYNSPLHF.

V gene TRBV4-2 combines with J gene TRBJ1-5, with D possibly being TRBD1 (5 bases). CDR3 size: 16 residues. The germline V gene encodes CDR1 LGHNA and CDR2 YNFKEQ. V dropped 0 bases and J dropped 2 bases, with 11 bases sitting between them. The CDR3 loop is CASSQDGTGRNQPQHF. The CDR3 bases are TGTGCCAGCAGCCAAGACGGGACTGGGCGCAATCAGCCCCAGCATTTT.